Sequencing of this T cell receptor (beta chain) was carried out in a study of STAT5B mutations in CD4+ large granular lymphocyte leukemia. Study-wide points: 25% of private leukemic clonotypes occurred rarely in other patients' non-leukemic repertoires.

A remark on this clone: Its antigen is unknown.

The CDR3 spans 16 residues. Germline CDR1 is MNHNS and CDR2 is SASEGT. Trimming took 0 bases from V and 0 from J, leaving 9 bases between them. The protocol was immunoSEQ multiplex PCR, while the TCRdb copy is restricted to in-frame clones and leaves out a portion. Here the sample spans tens of thousands of clones, 87% being singletons. This receptor was obtained from a human donor in good health. The rearrangement uses TRBV6-1 and TRBJ1-3, with D possibly TRBD1 on 5 matching bases. The sample comprised CD4+ T cells from blood buffy coats. The CDR3 nucleotides are TGTGCCAGCAGTGAAGCTGTAGGGACCTCTGGAAACACCATATATTTT. Its translation: CASSEAVGTSGNTIYF.